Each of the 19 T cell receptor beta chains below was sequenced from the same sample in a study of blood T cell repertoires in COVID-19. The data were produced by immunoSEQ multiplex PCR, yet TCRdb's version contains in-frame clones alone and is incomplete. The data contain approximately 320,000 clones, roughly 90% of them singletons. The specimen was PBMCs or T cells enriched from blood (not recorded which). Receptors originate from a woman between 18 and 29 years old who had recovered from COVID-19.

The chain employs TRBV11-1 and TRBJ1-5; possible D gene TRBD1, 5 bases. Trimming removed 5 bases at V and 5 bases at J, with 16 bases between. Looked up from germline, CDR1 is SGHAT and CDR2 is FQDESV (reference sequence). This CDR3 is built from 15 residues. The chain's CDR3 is CASSPHGGTDQPQHF. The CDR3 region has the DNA TGTGCCAGCAGCCCCCACGGGGGTACGGATCAGCCCCAGCATTTT.

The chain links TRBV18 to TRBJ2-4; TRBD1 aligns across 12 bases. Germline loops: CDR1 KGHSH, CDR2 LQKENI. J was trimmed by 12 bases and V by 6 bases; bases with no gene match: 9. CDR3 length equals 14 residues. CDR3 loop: CASSYGTGGLSQYF. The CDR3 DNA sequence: TGTGCCAGCTCCTACGGGACAGGGGGCTTGAGTCAGTACTTC.

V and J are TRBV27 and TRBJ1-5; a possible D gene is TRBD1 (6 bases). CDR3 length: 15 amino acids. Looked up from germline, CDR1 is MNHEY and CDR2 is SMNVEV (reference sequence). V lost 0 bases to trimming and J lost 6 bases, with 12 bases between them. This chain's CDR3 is CASSLSARGSQPQHF. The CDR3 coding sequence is TGTGCCAGCAGTTTATCCGCCAGGGGAAGTCAGCCCCAGCATTTT.

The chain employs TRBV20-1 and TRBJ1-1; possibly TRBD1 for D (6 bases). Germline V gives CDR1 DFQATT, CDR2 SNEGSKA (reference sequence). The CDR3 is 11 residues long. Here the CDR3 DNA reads TGCAGGGCACCCAGGGGAATTGAGGCTTTCTTT. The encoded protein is CRAPRGIEAFF.

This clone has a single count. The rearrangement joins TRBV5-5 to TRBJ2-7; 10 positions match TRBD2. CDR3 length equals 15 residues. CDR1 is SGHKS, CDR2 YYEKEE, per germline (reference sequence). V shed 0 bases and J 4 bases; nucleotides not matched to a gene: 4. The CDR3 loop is CASSLETSGRYEQYF. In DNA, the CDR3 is TGTGCCAGCAGCTTGGAGACTAGCGGGCGGTACGAGCAGTACTTC.

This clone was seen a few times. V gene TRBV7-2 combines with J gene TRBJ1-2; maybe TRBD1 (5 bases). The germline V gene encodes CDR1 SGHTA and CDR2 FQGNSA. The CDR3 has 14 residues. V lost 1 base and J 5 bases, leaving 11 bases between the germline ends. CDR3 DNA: TGTGCCAGCAGCTTAGAATCCAGGGTTTATGGCTACACCTTC. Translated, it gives CASSLESRVYGYTF. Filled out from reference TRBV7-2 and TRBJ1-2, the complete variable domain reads GAGVSQSPSNKVTEKGKDVELRCDPISGHTALYWYRQSLGQGLEFLIYFQGNSAPDKSGLPSDRFSAERTGGSVSTLTIQRTQQEDSAVYLCASSLESRVYGYTFGSGTRLTVV.

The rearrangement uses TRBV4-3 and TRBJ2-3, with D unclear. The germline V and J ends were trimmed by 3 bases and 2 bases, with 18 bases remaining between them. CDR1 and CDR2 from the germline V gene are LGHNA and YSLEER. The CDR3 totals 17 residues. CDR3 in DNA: TGCGCCAGCAGCCAGATAGTGGTTTTCGAAGACACAGATACGCAGTATTTT. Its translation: CASSQIVVFEDTDTQYF.

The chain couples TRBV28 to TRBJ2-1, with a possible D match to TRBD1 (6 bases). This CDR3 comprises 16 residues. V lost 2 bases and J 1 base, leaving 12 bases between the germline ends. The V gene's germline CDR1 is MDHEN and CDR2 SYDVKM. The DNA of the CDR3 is TGTGCCAGCAGTTTACTGCGTAGGGGGTCCTACAATGAGCAGTTCTTC. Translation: CASSLLRRGSYNEQFF.

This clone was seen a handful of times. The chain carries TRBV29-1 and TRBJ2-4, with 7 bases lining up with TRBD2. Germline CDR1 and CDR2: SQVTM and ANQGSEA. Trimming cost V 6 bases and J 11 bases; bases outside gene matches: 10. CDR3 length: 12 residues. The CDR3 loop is CSVRDYWSLQYF. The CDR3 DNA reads TGCAGCGTGAGGGACTATTGGTCCCTTCAGTACTTC.

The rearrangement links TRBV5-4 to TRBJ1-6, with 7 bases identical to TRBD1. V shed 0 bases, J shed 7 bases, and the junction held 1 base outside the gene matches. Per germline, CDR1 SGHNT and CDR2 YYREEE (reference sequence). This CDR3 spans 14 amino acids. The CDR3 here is CASSLVRGNSPLHF. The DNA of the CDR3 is TGTGCCAGCAGCTTGGTCAGGGGGAATTCACCCCTCCACTTT.

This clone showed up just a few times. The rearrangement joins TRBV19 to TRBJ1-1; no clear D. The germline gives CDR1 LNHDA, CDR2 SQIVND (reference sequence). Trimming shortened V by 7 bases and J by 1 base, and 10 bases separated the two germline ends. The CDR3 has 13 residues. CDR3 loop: CASTPGWNTEAFF. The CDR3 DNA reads TGTGCCAGTACCCCCGGGTGGAACACTGAAGCTTTCTTT.

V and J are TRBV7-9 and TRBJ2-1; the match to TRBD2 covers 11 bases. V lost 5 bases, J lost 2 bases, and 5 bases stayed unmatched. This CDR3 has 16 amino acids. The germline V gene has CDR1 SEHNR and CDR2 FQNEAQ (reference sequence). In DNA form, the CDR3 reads TGTGCCAGCAGCCCCGCTAGCGGGAGGACCTACAATGAGCAGTTCTTC. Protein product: CASSPASGRTYNEQFF.

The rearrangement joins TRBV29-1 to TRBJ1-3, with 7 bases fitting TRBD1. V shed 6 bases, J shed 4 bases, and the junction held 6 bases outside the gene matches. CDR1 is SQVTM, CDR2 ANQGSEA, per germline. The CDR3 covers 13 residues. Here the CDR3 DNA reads TGCAGCGTAGTGACAGGGTCCGGAAACACCATATATTTT. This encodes CSVVTGSGNTIYF.

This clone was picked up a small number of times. CDR3 amino acids: CASSLDGGKYEQYF. The CDR3 nucleotides read TGCGCCAGCAGCTTGGATGGAGGGAAGTACGAGCAGTACTTC. J is TRBJ2-7 and V is TRBV5-1; TRBD2 is a possible D gene (6 bases). Germline V gene sequence: CDR1 SGHRS, CDR2 YFSETQ. This CDR3 has 14 residues. Between the trimmed V and J ends, which lost 0 bases and 4 bases, there was a span of 11 bases.

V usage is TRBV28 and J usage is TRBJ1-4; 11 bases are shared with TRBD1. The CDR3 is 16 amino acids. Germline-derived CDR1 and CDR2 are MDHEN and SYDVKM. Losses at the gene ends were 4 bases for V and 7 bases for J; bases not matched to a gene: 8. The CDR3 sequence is CASSWTPGTGGEKLFF. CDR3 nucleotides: TGTGCCAGCAGTTGGACCCCCGGGACAGGGGGTGAAAAACTGTTTTTT.

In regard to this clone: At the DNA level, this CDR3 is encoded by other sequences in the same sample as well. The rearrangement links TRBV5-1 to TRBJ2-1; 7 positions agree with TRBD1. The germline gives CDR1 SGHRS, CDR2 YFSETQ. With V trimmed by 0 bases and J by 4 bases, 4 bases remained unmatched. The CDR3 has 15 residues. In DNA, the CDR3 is TGCGCCAGCAGCTTGGGACAGGGTGGGTACAATGAGCAGTTCTTC. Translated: CASSLGQGGYNEQFF. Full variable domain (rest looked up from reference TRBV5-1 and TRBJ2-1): KAGVTQTPRYLIKTRGQQVTLSCSPISGHRSVSWYQQTPGQGLQFLFEYFSETQRNKGNFPGRFSGRQFSNSRSEMNVSTLELGDSALYLCASSLGQGGYNEQFFGPGTRLTVL.

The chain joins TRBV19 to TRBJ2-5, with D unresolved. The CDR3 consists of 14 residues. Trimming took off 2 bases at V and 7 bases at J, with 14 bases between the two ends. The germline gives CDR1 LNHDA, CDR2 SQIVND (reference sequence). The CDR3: CASSIRLVPGTQYF. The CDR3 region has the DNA TGTGCCAGTAGTATAAGGCTAGTCCCTGGGACCCAGTACTTC.

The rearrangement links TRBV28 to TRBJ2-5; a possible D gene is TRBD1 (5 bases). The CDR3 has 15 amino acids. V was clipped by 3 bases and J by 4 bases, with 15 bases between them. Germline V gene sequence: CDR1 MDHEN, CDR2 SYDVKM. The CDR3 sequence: CASSLGPRWGETQYF. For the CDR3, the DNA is TGTGCCAGCAGTTTGGGGCCGCGGTGGGGAGAGACCCAGTACTTC.

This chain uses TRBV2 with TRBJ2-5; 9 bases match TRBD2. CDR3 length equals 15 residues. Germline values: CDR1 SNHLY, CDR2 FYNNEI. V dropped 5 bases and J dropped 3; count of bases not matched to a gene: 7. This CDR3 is CASSRLAGREETQYF. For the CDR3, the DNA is TGTGCCAGCAGTCGGCTAGCGGGGCGGGAAGAGACCCAGTACTTC.